Shown below are 20 T cell receptor beta chains from a single sample sequenced in a study of siplizumab effects on memory and regulatory T cells. Generated by immunoSEQ multiplex PCR, the TCRdb table keeps only in-frame clones and is missing some. Among fewer than 100,000 clones, 94% were seen once, and the ten largest hold roughly 0.3%. The sample taken for sequencing was non-Treg CD4+ T cells sorted from blood. Source of these receptors: a human donor in good health.

This chain connects TRBV5-1 to TRBJ1-2; 9 nucleotides line up with TRBD1. The CDR3 covers 13 residues. J lost 6 bases, V lost 7 bases, and 7 bases had no gene match. Germline CDR1 is SGHRS and CDR2 is YFSETQ. This CDR3 reads CASGPGTGNGYTF. CDR3 coding DNA: TGCGCCAGCGGTCCCGGGACAGGGAATGGCTACACCTTC.

This chain uses TRBV27 with TRBJ2-2; tentative D call: TRBD1 (5 bases). V lost 6 bases and J lost 2, with 25 bases in between. CDR3 size: 19 residues. The V gene's germline CDR1 is MNHEY and CDR2 SMNVEV (reference sequence). CDR3 DNA sequence: TGTGCCAGCAGCAAACTACTCTTATTGACAGCCTCAAACACCGGGGAGCTGTTTTTT. Translating gives CASSKLLLLTASNTGELFF.

The chain carries TRBV4-1 and TRBJ1-5; possibly TRBD1 for D (5 bases). Germline V gene sequence: CDR1 MGHRA, CDR2 YSYEKL. Trimming removed 1 base at V and 6 bases at J, with 16 bases between. The CDR3 is 16 residues long. Here the CDR3 DNA reads TGCGCCAGCAGCCAAGGGGCAGGGAGATTAGGTCAGCCCCAGCATTTT. It codes for CASSQGAGRLGQPQHF.

The chain has TRBV30 and TRBJ2-5, with 12 bases fitting TRBD2. Germline-derived CDR1 and CDR2 are GTSNPN and SVGIG (reference sequence). The CDR3 totals 15 residues. V lost 1 base, J lost 4 bases, and 4 bases stayed unmatched. CDR3: CAWSELAGGLETQYF. As DNA, the CDR3 is TGTGCCTGGAGTGAACTAGCGGGGGGACTAGAGACCCAGTACTTC.

The chain links TRBV7-9 to TRBJ1-2; TRBD1 agrees at 9 bases. This CDR3 is 16 amino acids long. Germline CDR1 SEHNR, CDR2 FQNEAQ (reference sequence). Trimming took 3 bases from V and 4 from J; bases not matched to a gene: 9. CDR3 region: CASSFGTGTYGYGYTF. CDR3 DNA: TGTGCCAGCAGCTTCGGGACAGGGACCTATGGCTATGGCTACACCTTC. The whole variable domain, remainder taken from reference TRBV7-9 and TRBJ1-2, is DTGVSQNPRHKITKRGQNVTFRCDPISEHNRLYWYRQTLGQGPEFLTYFQNEAQLEKSRLLSDRFSAERPKGSFSTLEIQRTEQGDSAMYLCASSFGTGTYGYGYTFGSGTRLTVV.

The V and J genes are TRBV11-3 and TRBJ2-1, with D tentatively TRBD2 (5 bases). The CDR3 is 13 residues long. Germline CDR1 reads SGHNT; CDR2 reads YENEEA. The ends were cut back, 3 bases at V and 6 bases at J, with 9 bases in the middle. The CDR3 sequence: CASSLEAGNEQFF. CDR3 nucleotides: TGTGCCAGCAGCTTGGAGGCGGGCAATGAGCAGTTCTTC.

The V gene is TRBV18, the J gene TRBJ2-7; 7 positions agree with TRBD2. V was clipped by 3 bases and J by 6 bases; unmatched bases: 8. This CDR3 is 14 amino acids long. Germline V CDR1 and CDR2: KGHSH, LQKENI. CDR3 nucleotides: TGTGCCAGCTCACCGGGGCGGGAGCAGTCCGAGCAGTACTTC. Amino acid sequence: CASSPGREQSEQYF. The whole variable domain, remainder taken from reference TRBV18 and TRBJ2-7, is NAGVMQNPRHLVRRRGQEARLRCSPMKGHSHVYWYRQLPEEGLKFMVYLQKENIIDESGMPKERFSAEFPKEGPSILRIQQVVRGDSAAYFCASSPGREQSEQYFGPGTRLTVT.

This clone came up once. The chain recombines TRBV6-6 with TRBJ2-5; D is perhaps TRBD1 (5 bases). Germline V lookup: CDR1 MNHNY, CDR2 SVGAGI (reference sequence). The germline V and J ends were trimmed by 8 bases and 1 base, with 14 bases remaining between them. CDR3 length: 14 amino acids. CDR3 protein: CASRGRGPQETQYF. In nucleotides, the CDR3 is TGTGCCAGCCGAGGTAGGGGTCCCCAAGAGACCCAGTACTTC.

This chain links TRBV4-3 with TRBJ1-2; D is ambiguous. The CDR3 is made up of 16 amino acids. CDR1 LGHNA and CDR2 YSLEER come from the germline V gene. The V end was cut by 0 bases, the J end by 4 bases, with 15 bases between. The CDR3 loop is CASSQDAGVEGYGYTF. Here the CDR3 DNA reads TGCGCCAGCAGCCAAGATGCCGGGGTTGAGGGCTATGGCTACACCTTC.

The V and J genes are TRBV11-3 and TRBJ2-6; D not certain. Trimming took 1 base from V and 1 from J, leaving 2 bases between them. Germline CDR1 is SGHNT and CDR2 is YENEEA. The CDR3 covers 14 residues. Here the CDR3 reads CASSLGSGANVLTF. The CDR3 nucleotides are TGTGCCAGCAGCTTAGGTTCTGGGGCCAACGTCCTGACTTTC.

Comment on this clone: At one of its ends the junction is not consistent with the germline gene, which may arise from a read error. This chain uses TRBV6-6 with TRBJ1-5, with D uncertain. In germline, CDR1 is MNHNY, CDR2 SVGAGI (reference sequence). The CDR3 length is 13 residues. The CDR3 is CASSDSVYQPQHF. CDR3 DNA sequence: TGTGCCAGCAGTGACTCAGTGTATCAGCCCCAGCATTTT.

The gene calls are TRBV2 and TRBJ2-7; 8 bases match TRBD1. V dropped 6 bases and J dropped 5; count of bases not matched to a gene: 9. The CDR3 consists of 14 residues. Germline V CDR1 and CDR2: SNHLY, FYNNEI. Written as DNA, the CDR3 is TGTGCCAGCAGACTAACAGGGGGAATCCACGAGCAGTACTTC. Translated: CASRLTGGIHEQYF.

This clone occurred a few times. V gene TRBV6-6 combines with J gene TRBJ1-5, with D hard to call. The V and J ends lost 7 bases and 0 bases respectively, with 7 bases between them. This CDR3 region has 13 residues. Per the germline V gene, CDR1 is MNHNY and CDR2 is SVGAGI (reference sequence). The CDR3 is CASTRISNQPQHF. The CDR3, as DNA: TGTGCCAGCACGAGGATTAGCAATCAGCCCCAGCATTTT.

The V and J genes are TRBV10-1 and TRBJ2-7; possible D gene TRBD2, 5 bases. The V end was cut by 0 bases, the J end by 5 bases, with 8 bases between. Germline CDR1 WNHNN, CDR2 SYGVQD (reference sequence). The CDR3 sequence is 13 residues long. The CDR3 coding sequence is TGCGCCAGCAGTGAGTCATCCGGGAACGAGCAGTACTTC. This codes for CASSESSGNEQYF.

The gene calls are TRBV11-3 and TRBJ2-2, with D possibly being TRBD1 or TRBD2 (5 bases each). V lost 3 bases to trimming and J lost 3 bases, with 11 bases between them. The length of the CDR3 is 15 residues. Germline V gives CDR1 SGHNT, CDR2 YENEEA. The CDR3: CASSFKGRDTGELFF. The CDR3 region has the DNA TGTGCCAGCAGCTTCAAGGGGCGGGACACCGGGGAGCTGTTTTTT.

V usage is TRBV19 and J usage is TRBJ1-1; tentative D call: TRBD1 (5 bases). Germline CDR1 LNHDA, CDR2 SQIVND (reference sequence). With 3 bases removed from V and 0 bases from J, the gap between germline ends came to 8 bases. The CDR3 extends over 14 amino acids. The CDR3 region has the DNA TGTGCCAGTAGTATCACGGGGGTGAACACTGAAGCTTTCTTT. Translated, it gives CASSITGVNTEAFF.

This clone has more than one count but fewer than ten. The V call is TRBV5-4, the J call TRBJ1-2, with D possibly matching TRBD1 (6 bases). The V and J ends lost 4 bases and 4 bases respectively, with 14 bases between them. CDR1 SGHNT and CDR2 YYREEE come from the germline V gene (reference sequence). This CDR3 region has 14 residues. The DNA for the CDR3 is TGTGCCAGCAGCACGAAGACAGGAAGCTATGGCTACACCTTC. The encoded protein is CASSTKTGSYGYTF.

The chain employs TRBV25-1 and TRBJ1-6, with 8 bases identical to TRBD1. The V gene's germline CDR1 is MGHDK and CDR2 SYGVNS. The trim removed 7 bases at V and 3 bases at J, leaving 2 bases unmatched. The length of the CDR3 is 14 residues. The CDR3 here is CASNRGIYNSPLHF. The CDR3 bases are TGTGCCAGCAACAGGGGGATCTATAATTCACCCCTCCACTTT.

V is TRBV29-1 and J is TRBJ1-2; 12 bases align to TRBD1. This CDR3 has 14 residues. The V gene end was trimmed by 4 bases and the J gene end by 7 bases; junction bases not matched to a gene: 7. Germline assignment: CDR1 SQVTM and CDR2 ANQGSEA. Here the CDR3 reads CSVGEGQGASGYTF. CDR3 in DNA: TGCAGCGTTGGGGAGGGACAGGGGGCTTCTGGCTACACCTTC.

This chain uses TRBV5-6 with TRBJ1-1; D is uncertain. Trimming stripped 0 bases from V and 1 base from J, with 4 bases between. The CDR3 length is 13 residues. Germline CDR1 is SGHDT and CDR2 is YYEEEE. This CDR3 reads CASSLAANTEAFF. The CDR3 DNA is TGTGCCAGCAGCTTGGCAGCGAACACTGAAGCTTTCTTT.